This T cell receptor beta chain originates from a study of T cell changes during pregnancy in multiple sclerosis. The data were produced by immunoSEQ multiplex PCR, yet TCRdb's version contains in-frame clones alone and is incomplete. Of tens of thousands of clones listed, roughly nine tenths are singletons. CDR1 is SGHDT, CDR2 YYEEEE, per germline. CDR3 size: 14 residues. V was trimmed by 0 bases and J by 6 bases, leaving 9 bases between them. The clonotype originates from a female donor with multiple sclerosis, enrolled in a pregnancy study. The V and J genes are TRBV5-6 and TRBJ2-2, with a weak D call TRBD2 (5 bases). This specimen was CD4+ T cells from peripheral blood mononuclear cells, taken in the first trimester of pregnancy. The CDR3 loop is CASSLDPGSGELFF. In DNA, the CDR3 is TGTGCCAGCAGCTTGGATCCGGGGTCCGGGGAGCTGTTTTTT.